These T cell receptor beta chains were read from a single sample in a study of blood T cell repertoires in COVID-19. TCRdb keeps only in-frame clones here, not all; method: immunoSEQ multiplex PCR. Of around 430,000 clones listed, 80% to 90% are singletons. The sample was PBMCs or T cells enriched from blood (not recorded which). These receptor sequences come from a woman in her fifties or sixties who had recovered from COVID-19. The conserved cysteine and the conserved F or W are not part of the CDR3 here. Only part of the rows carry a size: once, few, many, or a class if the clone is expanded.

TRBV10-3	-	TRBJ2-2	AISERGSPTGELF
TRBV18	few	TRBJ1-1	ASSPTEMNTEAF
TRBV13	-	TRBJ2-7	ASSFTGRGEQY
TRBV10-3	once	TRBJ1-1	AISRDVNTEAF
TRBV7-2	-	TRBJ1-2	ASSLGQQYGYT
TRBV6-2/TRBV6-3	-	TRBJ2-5	ASSPLQETQY
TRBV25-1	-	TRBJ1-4	ASRSTGESEKLF
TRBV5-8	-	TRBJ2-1	ASSQGHPTSGNNEQF
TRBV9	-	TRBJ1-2	ASSPPSIQGDGYT
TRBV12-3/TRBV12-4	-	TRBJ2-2	ALRTGYTGELF
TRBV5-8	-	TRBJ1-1	ASSERTGEEAF